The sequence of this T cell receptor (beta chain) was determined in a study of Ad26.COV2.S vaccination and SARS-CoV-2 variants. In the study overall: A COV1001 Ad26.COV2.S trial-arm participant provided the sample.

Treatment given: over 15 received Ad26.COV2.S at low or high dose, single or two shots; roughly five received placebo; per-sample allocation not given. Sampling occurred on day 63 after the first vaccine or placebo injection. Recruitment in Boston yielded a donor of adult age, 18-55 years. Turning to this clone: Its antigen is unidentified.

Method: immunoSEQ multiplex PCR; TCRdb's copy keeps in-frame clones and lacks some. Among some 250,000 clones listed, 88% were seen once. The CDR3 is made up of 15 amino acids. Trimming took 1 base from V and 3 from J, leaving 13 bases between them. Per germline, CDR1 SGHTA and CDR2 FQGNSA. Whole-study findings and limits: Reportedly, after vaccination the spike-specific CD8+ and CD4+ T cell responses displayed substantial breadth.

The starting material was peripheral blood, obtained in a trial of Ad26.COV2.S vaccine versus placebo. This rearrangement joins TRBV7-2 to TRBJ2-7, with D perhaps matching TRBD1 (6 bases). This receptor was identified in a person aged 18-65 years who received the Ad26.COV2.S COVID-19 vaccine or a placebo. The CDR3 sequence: CASSLVADRVYEQYF. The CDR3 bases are TGTGCCAGCAGCTTAGTGGCGGACAGAGTCTACGAGCAGTACTTC.